The T cell receptor (beta chain) described here comes from a study of blood T cell repertoires in COVID-19. On the study more broadly: COVID-19 samples, acute and convalescent, were from the United States, Italy and Spain. Sources were T cells, B-cell-depleted T cells, or PBMCs; the material itself was cDNA or gDNA.

V lost 6 bases and J lost 4, with 10 bases in between. The germline CDR1 and CDR2 sequences are MNHNY and SVGAGI (reference sequence). CDR3 length: 13 residues. Original processing methods: Reference gene primers were amplified, and this amplification served to estimate nucleated cell counts. The assay was immunoSEQ multiplex PCR, and TCRdb's table has in-frame clones only and misses some. The D gene and trimming were derived from the DNA, and the V and J assignments and clone size from that table. The table records 150,000 to 200,000 clones, approximately 87% of them present only once. Specimen: peripheral blood. The sequence derives from a woman between 18 and 29 years old who had recovered from COVID-19. The chain has TRBV6-6 and TRBJ2-1, with D perhaps matching TRBD2 (5 bases). The chain's CDR3 is CASSPGEYNEQFF. In nucleotides, the CDR3 is TGTGCCAGCAGCCCCGGGGAATACAATGAGCAGTTCTTC.